The 27 T cell receptor beta chains below were found in one sample sequenced in a study of beta chain features in type 1 diabetes. Expressed TCRB transcripts were sequenced, since all the RNA that had been isolated was reverse transcribed. The assay was immunoSEQ multiplex PCR, and TCRdb's table has in-frame clones only and misses some. The sample shows 150,000 or so clones, around a tenth of them seen only once. Sequenced input: central memory CD4+ T cells from blood. These receptors were obtained from a man aged 18 to 29 in good health.

The sample holds a few counts of this clone. The V call is TRBV4-2, the J call TRBJ1-6; possibly TRBD1 for D (5 bases). The CDR3 runs to 16 residues. Germline V gives CDR1 LGHNA, CDR2 YNFKEQ. Trimming cost V 0 bases and J 6 bases, with 12 bases left between them. CDR3 region: CASSQDLGAFNSPLHF. CDR3 coding DNA: TGTGCCAGCAGCCAAGATCTTGGGGCCTTTAATTCACCCCTCCACTTT.

This clone came up a few times. V usage is TRBV5-1 and J usage is TRBJ2-5, with D uncertain. V shed 4 bases and J shed 3 bases, with 7 bases lying between them. This CDR3 has 12 amino acids. Germline V gives CDR1 SGHRS, CDR2 YFSETQ. The CDR3 reads CASSLQEETQYF. CDR3 sequence (DNA): TGCGCCAGCAGCCTTCAGGAAGAGACCCAGTACTTC.

This clone was seen a few times. The rearrangement links TRBV4-1 to TRBJ2-5, with TRBD2 matching 8 bases. Germline trimming cut 1 base from V and 5 bases from J; bases unmatched to any gene: 6. Germline assignment: CDR1 MGHRA and CDR2 YSYEKL. There are 15 residues in the CDR3. The CDR3 coding sequence is TGCGCCAGCAGCCAAGCGGGACTAGTCATGGAGACCCAGTACTTC. Translating gives CASSQAGLVMETQYF.

This clone was counted only a few times. This chain uses TRBV2 with TRBJ1-5; 9 nucleotides align to TRBD1. The CDR3 totals 14 residues. Germline loops: CDR1 SNHLY, CDR2 FYNNEI. The V and J ends lost 4 bases and 7 bases, in that order; junction bases with no gene match: 5. DNA of the CDR3: TGTGCCAGCAGTGGAACAGGGGGCCAACAGCCCCAGCATTTT. This sequence encodes CASSGTGGQQPQHF.

Ten or more counts support this clone. The chain is built from TRBV19 and TRBJ2-3; D unresolved. Deletions cut 4 bases from V and 2 bases from J, with 10 bases between. The V gene's germline CDR1 is LNHDA and CDR2 SQIVND (reference sequence). The CDR3 contains 14 residues. The CDR3 coding sequence is TGTGCCAGTAGTAGGATTCAGGACACAGATACGCAGTATTTT. This gives the protein CASSRIQDTDTQYF.

This chain links TRBV7-8 with TRBJ2-1; 10 nucleotides agree with TRBD2. V was clipped by 4 bases and J by 4 bases; unmatched bases: 7. CDR1 is SGHVS and CDR2 is FQNEAQ in the germline V gene. The length of the CDR3 is 16 residues. The CDR3 bases are TGTGCCAGCAGCTCCGCGGTAGCGGGGGGTTACAATGAGCAGTTCTTC. Translated: CASSSAVAGGYNEQFF.

The sample holds a few counts of this clone. The chain combines TRBV9 with TRBJ2-3, with 9 bases fitting TRBD2. The CDR3 spans 18 residues. In germline, CDR1 is SGDLS, CDR2 YYNGEE. The V and J ends lost 2 bases and 0 bases, in that order; junction bases with no gene match: 10. This CDR3 reads CASSVNPGTSYSTDTQYF. The CDR3 DNA is TGTGCCAGCAGCGTGAACCCCGGGACTAGCTATAGCACAGATACGCAGTATTTT.

This clone was counted a few times. The chain is built from TRBV10-3 and TRBJ1-5, with D perhaps TRBD1 (6 bases). CDR1 is ENHRY, CDR2 SYGVKD, per germline. The CDR3 extends over 13 amino acids. The germline V and J ends were trimmed by 6 bases and 7 bases, with 13 bases remaining between them. The CDR3 sequence: CAIREQGGQPQHF. CDR3 coding DNA: TGTGCCATCAGAGAACAGGGTGGGCAGCCCCAGCATTTT.

This clone was seen more than once but under ten times. This chain uses TRBV30 with TRBJ2-5; D possibly corresponds to TRBD1 (6 bases). The germline V gene has CDR1 GTSNPN and CDR2 SVGIG (reference sequence). The CDR3 covers 11 residues. Trimming removed 4 bases from V and 3 bases from J, with 6 bases in between. The CDR3: CAWTGEETQYF. CDR3 nucleotides: TGTGCCTGGACAGGGGAAGAGACCCAGTACTTC.

The rearrangement links TRBV4-2 to TRBJ2-1; 14 bases are a match to TRBD2. CDR3 length: 19 residues. With 1 base clipped from V and 1 base from J, the junction kept 6 bases outside the gene matches. Germline CDR1 is LGHNA and CDR2 is YNFKEQ. CDR3 sequence: CASSQASGLAGGSYNEQFF. The CDR3 nucleotides are TGTGCCAGCAGCCAAGCATCCGGACTAGCGGGGGGTTCCTACAATGAGCAGTTCTTC.

The rearrangement uses TRBV6-6 and TRBJ2-3, with 7 bases lining up with TRBD2. V shed 4 bases, J shed 2 bases, and the junction held 6 bases outside the gene matches. The CDR3 runs 15 residues. Germline V gene sequence: CDR1 MNHNY, CDR2 SVGAGI (reference sequence). The CDR3 here is CASSWGSGYTDTQYF. In DNA form, the CDR3 reads TGTGCCAGCAGTTGGGGTAGCGGGTACACAGATACGCAGTATTTT.

The genes are TRBV5-6 and TRBJ2-5; tentatively, D is TRBD2 (6 bases). Germline loops: CDR1 SGHDT, CDR2 YYEEEE. V was pared by 4 bases and J by 1 base, with 14 bases between. The CDR3 totals 15 residues. The CDR3 sequence is CASSGPGLSQETQYF. CDR3 bases: TGTGCCAGCAGCGGCCCGGGACTGAGCCAAGAGACCCAGTACTTC.

The rearrangement uses TRBV9 and TRBJ2-1, with 8 bases lining up with TRBD1. Losses at the gene ends were 0 bases for V and 4 bases for J; bases not matched to a gene: 0. The CDR3 extends over 14 amino acids. The germline gives CDR1 SGDLS, CDR2 YYNGEE. In DNA form, the CDR3 reads TGTGCCAGCAGCGTAGGGGACAGGTACAATGAGCAGTTCTTC. It encodes CASSVGDRYNEQFF.

This chain connects TRBV28 to TRBJ1-4, with 7 bases matching TRBD1. The germline V gene encodes CDR1 MDHEN and CDR2 SYDVKM. The CDR3 consists of 14 residues. The V gene end was trimmed by 4 bases and the J gene end by 2 bases; junction bases not matched to a gene: 1. The CDR3 region is CASSSGGTNEKLFF. In nucleotides, the CDR3 is TGTGCCAGCAGTTCAGGGGGTACTAATGAAAAACTGTTTTTT.

The chain joins TRBV25-1 to TRBJ1-2, with TRBD1 matching 10 bases. This CDR3 has 16 amino acids. The V gene end was trimmed by 4 bases and the J gene end by 5 bases; junction bases not matched to a gene: 10. CDR1 and CDR2 from the germline V gene are MGHDK and SYGVNS. CDR3 sequence reads: CASSGRLTGGRYGYTF. CDR3 in DNA: TGTGCCAGCAGTGGCCGGTTGACAGGGGGCCGGTATGGCTACACCTTC.

V usage is TRBV6-6 and J usage is TRBJ1-4; 7 positions match TRBD1. Germline CDR1 MNHNY, CDR2 SVGAGI (reference sequence). Trimming removed 5 bases from V and 4 bases from J; junction bases left unmatched: 7. The CDR3 totals 15 residues. The CDR3 DNA reads as TGTGCCAGCAGTACCCAGGGGGAACATAATGAAAAACTGTTTTTT. Its translation is CASSTQGEHNEKLFF.

The chain recombines TRBV19 with TRBJ2-7; TRBD1 aligns across 7 bases. The CDR3 consists of 14 residues. J gave up 4 bases and V 7 bases, and 10 bases lay outside the gene matches. Germline V gene sequence: CDR1 LNHDA, CDR2 SQIVND (reference sequence). CDR3 amino acids: CASNRGGAGYEQYF. The CDR3 DNA reads as TGTGCCAGTAATCGAGGGGGCGCAGGATACGAGCAGTACTTC.

This clone was observed a few times. The chain combines TRBV7-9 with TRBJ1-3, with D uncertain. Germline V CDR1 and CDR2: SEHNR, FQNEAQ (reference sequence). CDR3 length: 12 amino acids. Trimming shortened V by 5 bases and J by 8 bases, and 10 bases separated the two germline ends. CDR3 nucleotides: TGTGCCAGCAGCCCTGAGGGAGACACCATATATTTT. This gives the protein CASSPEGDTIYF.

This clone was seen more than once but under ten times. The chain couples TRBV5-6 to TRBJ1-5, with a tentative D call TRBD1 (6 bases). CDR3 size: 14 residues. V was trimmed by 4 bases and J by 0 bases, leaving 8 bases between them. Germline lookup yields CDR1 SGHDT and CDR2 YYEEEE. The CDR3 nucleotides are TGTGCCAGCAGCCGGACAGATAGCAATCAGCCCCAGCATTTT. It encodes CASSRTDSNQPQHF. Complete variable domain (other parts from reference TRBV5-6 and TRBJ1-5): DAGVTQSPTHLIKTRGQQVTLRCSPKSGHDTVSWYQQALGQGPQFIFQYYEEEERQRGNFPDRFSGHQFPNYSSELNVNALLLGDSALYLCASSRTDSNQPQHFGDGTRLSIL.

This clone was picked up a small number of times. This chain joins TRBV25-1 and TRBJ2-1; 8 positions match TRBD1. V trimming: 2 bases; J trimming: 3 bases; junction bases outside the gene matches: 3. CDR3 length: 15 residues. CDR1 MGHDK and CDR2 SYGVNS come from the germline V gene. The chain's CDR3 is CASSEVDRDYNEQFF. Here the CDR3 DNA reads TGTGCCAGCAGTGAAGTGGACAGGGACTACAATGAGCAGTTCTTC.

The J gene is TRBJ2-3, the V gene TRBV9; D is perhaps TRBD2 (6 bases). This CDR3 region has 12 residues. The V end lost 6 bases, the J end lost 2 bases, and 7 bases lay between the germline ends. Germline V gene sequence: CDR1 SGDLS, CDR2 YYNGEE. The CDR3 bases are TGTGCCAGCACGCGGGACACAGATACGCAGTATTTT. It yields the protein CASTRDTDTQYF.

The rearrangement links TRBV15 to TRBJ2-5; 9 bases agree with TRBD2. The V gene's germline CDR1 is LNHNV and CDR2 YYDKDF (reference sequence). This CDR3 is built from 17 residues. The V segment lost 0 bases and the J segment 4 bases; nucleotides outside the gene matches: 9. Written as DNA, the CDR3 is TGTGCCACCAGCAGAGATGGGCGGGGGGGGTTTGGAGAGACCCAGTACTTC. It codes for CATSRDGRGGFGETQYF. Full variable domain (missing parts from reference TRBV15 and TRBJ2-5): DAMVIQNPRYQVTQFGKPVTLSCSQTLNHNVMYWYQQKSSQAPKLLFHYYDKDFNNEADTPDNFQSRRPNTSFCFLDIRSPGLGDTAMYLCATSRDGRGGFGETQYFGPGTRLLVL.

A few counts support this clone. The chain uses TRBV19 and TRBJ2-1; 8 bases align to TRBD2. The J segment lost 10 bases and the V segment lost 4 bases, leaving 6 bases of the junction unmatched. Looked up from germline, CDR1 is LNHDA and CDR2 is SQIVND (reference sequence). There are 13 residues in the CDR3. The CDR3 DNA follows: TGTGCCAGTAGTACCAGGACTAGCAAGGAGCAGTTCTTC. Translation: CASSTRTSKEQFF.

J is TRBJ2-7 and V is TRBV15, with TRBD1 matching over 7 bases. Germline assignment: CDR1 LNHNV and CDR2 YYDKDF (reference sequence). V was clipped by 4 bases and J by 3 bases; unmatched bases: 6. This CDR3 is built from 14 residues. The CDR3 loop is CATSTQTGHYEQYF. CDR3 DNA sequence: TGTGCCACCAGCACCCAGACAGGGCACTACGAGCAGTACTTC. The entire variable domain, with the rest obtained from reference TRBV15 and TRBJ2-7, is as follows: DAMVIQNPRYQVTQFGKPVTLSCSQTLNHNVMYWYQQKSSQAPKLLFHYYDKDFNNEADTPDNFQSRRPNTSFCFLDIRSPGLGDTAMYLCATSTQTGHYEQYFGPGTRLTVT.

This clone was seen a handful of times. This sequence joins TRBV29-1 and TRBJ2-5, with 7 bases matching TRBD1. V lost 6 bases and J lost 3; bases outside the gene matches: 4. Germline V CDR1 and CDR2: SQVTM, ANQGSEA. The CDR3 has 12 residues. In DNA, the CDR3 is TGCAGCGTGAACAGGGGTGAAGAGACCCAGTACTTC. This gives the protein CSVNRGEETQYF.

This clone came up a few times. The gene calls are TRBV5-1 and TRBJ2-5, with 13 nucleotides matching TRBD2. Germline V gene data show CDR1 as SGHRS and CDR2 as YFSETQ. The CDR3 spans 17 residues. Germline trimming cut 5 bases from V and 5 bases from J; bases unmatched to any gene: 12. The CDR3 sequence is CASREGRTSGGGETQYF. The CDR3 DNA reads as TGCGCCAGCAGGGAGGGCCGGACTAGCGGGGGAGGTGAGACCCAGTACTTC.

The count of this clone is one. CDR3 coding DNA: TGTGCCACCAGAGGGGGGGCTGCCTACGAGCAGTACTTC. Protein sequence: CATRGGAAYEQYF. The rearrangement links TRBV15 to TRBJ2-5, with D maybe TRBD2 (7 bases). Judging by the DNA end, TRBJ2-7 fits better; the J call may be wrong. CDR1 is LNHNV, CDR2 YYDKDF, per germline (reference sequence). This CDR3 is 13 amino acids long.